The TCR beta chain described here comes from a study of blood T cell repertoires in COVID-19. Background on the study: Some COVID-19 samples were acute and others convalescent; all came from the United States, Italy and Spain.

The CDR3 extends over 15 amino acids. Germline CDR1 is SGHRS and CDR2 is YFSETQ. The V gene lost 4 bases and the J gene lost 3 bases, with 15 bases spanning the gap. Clones were sequenced by immunoSEQ multiplex PCR, and TCRdb holds only the in-frame ones, with some missing. The repertoire holds about 270,000 clones, with about 83% as singletons. The sample consisted of peripheral blood. The chain joins TRBV5-1 to TRBJ2-3, with D perhaps TRBD2 (5 bases). The TCR comes from a man older than 75 with acute or convalescent COVID-19. As DNA, the CDR3 is TGCGCCAGCAGCGGCGGGCGAGCGAGTACAGATACGCAGTATTTT. This codes for CASSGGRASTDTQYF. The variable domain in full, with the rest retrieved from reference TRBV5-1 and TRBJ2-3, is KAGVTQTPRYLIKTRGQQVTLSCSPISGHRSVSWYQQTPGQGLQFLFEYFSETQRNKGNFPGRFSGRQFSNSRSEMNVSTLELGDSALYLCASSGGRASTDTQYFGPGTRLTVL.